This T cell receptor beta chain was captured in a study of blood T cell repertoires in COVID-19. Study at large: The United States, Italy and Spain provided the acute and convalescent COVID-19 samples.

Looked up from germline, CDR1 is MDHEN and CDR2 is SYDVKM. The CDR3 is 12 residues long. V was shortened by 5 bases and J by 6 bases, with 11 bases between the two germline ends. Profiling relied on immunoSEQ multiplex PCR, and the TCRdb table lists in-frame clones only, not all of them. The sample lists 140,000 or so clones; about 83% were seen once. The TCR sequence derives from a woman in her fifties or sixties with active or convalescent COVID-19. The material sequenced was peripheral blood. The V call is TRBV28, the J call TRBJ2-7; TRBD1 is a possible D gene (6 bases). This CDR3 is CASSPNRAEQYF. The DNA for the CDR3 is TGTGCCAGCAGTCCCAACAGGGCCGAGCAGTACTTC.